Shown below are 3 T cell receptor beta chains from a single sample sequenced in a study of cytomegalovirus exposure and HLA in healthy donors. The primer mix had 60 Vbeta and 13 Jbeta primers. Data came from immunoSEQ multiplex PCR; TCRdb stores just in-frame clones and leaves some out. The data contain 190,000 or so clones, around 86% of them singletons. Sequencing used PBMCs. All receptors come from a woman between 50 and 59 years old in good health and CMV-seropositive.

The J gene is TRBJ1-2, the V gene TRBV5-1, with TRBD1 matching 9 bases. The CDR3 runs to 15 residues. Per germline, CDR1 SGHRS and CDR2 YFSETQ. The junction had 4 bases not matched to a gene; V was cut back by 0 bases and J by 4 bases. CDR3 DNA sequence: TGCGCCAGCAGCTTGGACAGGGGGCCCTCCTATGGCTACACCTTC. Translated: CASSLDRGPSYGYTF. The variable domain in full, with the rest retrieved from reference TRBV5-1 and TRBJ1-2, is KAGVTQTPRYLIKTRGQQVTLSCSPISGHRSVSWYQQTPGQGLQFLFEYFSETQRNKGNFPGRFSGRQFSNSRSEMNVSTLELGDSALYLCASSLDRGPSYGYTFGSGTRLTVV.

The chain combines TRBV20-1 with TRBJ2-5; D is perhaps TRBD1 (5 bases). The J call may be in error: the DNA end matches TRBJ2-7 better. The CDR3 sequence is 11 residues long. Looked up from germline, CDR1 is DFQATT and CDR2 is SNEGSKA (reference sequence). CDR3 sequence: CSTRQNYEQYF. The CDR3 region has the DNA TGCAGTACTCGACAGAATTACGAGCAGTACTTC.

The V and J genes are TRBV5-6 and TRBJ2-3; TRBD1 agrees at 8 bases. V shed 4 bases, J shed 6 bases, and the junction held 4 bases outside the gene matches. CDR1 is SGHDT, CDR2 YYEEEE, per germline. The CDR3 consists of 13 residues. CDR3 residues: CASSETGADTQYF. CDR3 coding DNA: TGTGCCAGCAGCGAGACAGGGGCTGATACGCAGTATTTT.